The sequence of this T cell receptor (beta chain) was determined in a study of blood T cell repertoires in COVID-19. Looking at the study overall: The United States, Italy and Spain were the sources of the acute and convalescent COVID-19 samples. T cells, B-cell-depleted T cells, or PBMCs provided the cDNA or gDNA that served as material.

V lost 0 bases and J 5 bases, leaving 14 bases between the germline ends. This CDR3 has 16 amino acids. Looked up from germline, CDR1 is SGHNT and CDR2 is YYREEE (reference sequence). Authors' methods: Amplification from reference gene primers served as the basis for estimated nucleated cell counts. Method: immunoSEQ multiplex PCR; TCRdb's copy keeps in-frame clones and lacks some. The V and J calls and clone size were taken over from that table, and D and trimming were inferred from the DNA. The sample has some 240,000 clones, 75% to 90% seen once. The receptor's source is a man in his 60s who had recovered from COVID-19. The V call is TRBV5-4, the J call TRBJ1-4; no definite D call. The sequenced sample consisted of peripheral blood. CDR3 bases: TGTGCCAGCAGCTTGGGGCGGGATCGGATAAATGAAAAACTGTTTTTT. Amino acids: CASSLGRDRINEKLFF.